These 27 T cell receptor beta chains came from one sample sequenced in a study of cytomegalovirus exposure and HLA in healthy donors. The PCR had 60 Vbeta and 13 Jbeta primers. Assay used: immunoSEQ multiplex PCR; TCRdb lists only in-frame clones, some missing. Of approximately 200,000 clones listed, approximately 85% are singletons. Sequencing was carried out using PBMCs. These receptors came from a woman aged 45-65 years in good health and CMV-seronegative.

This clone occurred once. V usage is TRBV30 and J usage is TRBJ2-3; 11 bases line up with TRBD2. The CDR3 contains 14 residues. The V and J ends lost 5 bases and 0 bases, in that order; junction bases with no gene match: 1. CDR1 GTSNPN and CDR2 SVGIG come from the germline V gene (reference sequence). The CDR3 DNA reads as TGTGCCTGGCGACTAGCGGGAAGCACAGATACGCAGTATTTT. This encodes CAWRLAGSTDTQYF.

The genes are TRBV7-2 and TRBJ1-2; the D is unclear. This CDR3 is built from 14 residues. The ends were cut back, 1 base at V and 2 bases at J, with 8 bases in the middle. Germline V gives CDR1 SGHTA, CDR2 FQGNSA. In DNA, the CDR3 is TGTGCCAGCAGCTTAGGTGGCATAAACTATGGCTACACCTTC. It yields the protein CASSLGGINYGYTF.

This rearrangement joins TRBV6-6 to TRBJ1-1; D not resolved. Germline assignment: CDR1 MNHNY and CDR2 SVGAGI (reference sequence). V was pared by 2 bases and J by 1 base, with 14 bases between. The length of the CDR3 is 16 residues. The CDR3 loop reads CASSYPGGVRNTEAFF. In DNA form, the CDR3 reads TGTGCCAGCAGTTACCCTGGCGGGGTAAGGAACACTGAAGCTTTCTTT.

The genes are TRBV10-1 and TRBJ2-7; the match to TRBD2 covers 7 bases. In germline, CDR1 is WNHNN, CDR2 SYGVQD (reference sequence). The CDR3 loop spans 13 amino acids. V gave up 3 bases and J gave up 6 bases; unmatched junction bases: 5. This CDR3 is CASSEGTTREQYF. CDR3 nucleotide sequence: TGCGCCAGCAGTGAAGGGACTACACGCGAGCAGTACTTC.

This sequence joins TRBV2 and TRBJ1-5, with 8 nucleotides matching TRBD1. After removal of 7 bases from V and 3 bases from J, the junction contained 14 bases not matched to a gene. Germline CDR1 is SNHLY and CDR2 is FYNNEI. The CDR3 is 17 residues long. The CDR3 region has the DNA TGTGCCAGCACGCGGGGACAGGCCGGGAGCCTCAATCAGCCCCAGCATTTT. It yields the protein CASTRGQAGSLNQPQHF.

In this sample, this clone turned up a few times. V is TRBV9 and J is TRBJ2-1; 14 bases are shared with TRBD2. This CDR3 is 16 amino acids long. The germline gives CDR1 SGDLS, CDR2 YYNGEE. Germline trimming cut 2 bases from V and 6 bases from J; bases unmatched to any gene: 4. CDR3 protein: CASSVSGTSGSNEQFF. The CDR3 region has the DNA TGTGCCAGCAGCGTCTCCGGGACTAGCGGGAGCAATGAGCAGTTCTTC.

The J gene is TRBJ1-5, the V gene TRBV11-2, with D hard to call. Germline V gives CDR1 SGHAT, CDR2 FQNNGV. Trimming stripped 1 base from V and 8 bases from J, with 12 bases between. The CDR3 runs to 14 residues. CDR3 in DNA: TGTGCCAGCAGCTTAGGGCTTAGCAAGGAGCCCCAGCATTTT. Translated, it gives CASSLGLSKEPQHF.

The chain links TRBV27 to TRBJ2-7; 10 bases are shared with TRBD2. CDR1 is MNHEY, CDR2 SMNVEV, per germline (reference sequence). J gave up 3 bases and V 5 bases, and 7 bases lay outside the gene matches. This CDR3 comprises 15 residues. CDR3 region: CASSQASGSFYEQYF. The CDR3, as DNA: TGTGCCAGCAGTCAAGCTAGCGGGAGTTTCTACGAGCAGTACTTC.

The chain has TRBV28 and TRBJ2-5; D may be TRBD2 (7 bases). The J call may be faulty, since TRBJ2-7 better matches the DNA end. Germline CDR1 is MDHEN and CDR2 is SYDVKM. This CDR3 is 15 amino acids long. For the CDR3, the DNA is TGTGCCAGCAGTTCAGATAAGGGGGGGCGCCGCGAGCAGTACTTC. As protein: CASSSDKGGRREQYF.

In its sample, this clone was seen once. The genes are TRBV11-2 and TRBJ1-2, with TRBD1 matching over 7 bases. The CDR3 is 13 residues long. V lost 1 base to trimming and J lost 5 bases; unmatched junction nucleotides: 1. The germline V gene has CDR1 SGHAT and CDR2 FQNNGV. DNA of the CDR3: TGTGCCAGCAGCTTAGTGACAGGGTATGGCTACACCTTC. This encodes CASSLVTGYGYTF.

The CDR3 protein is CASSPQTSLNTGELFF. The CDR3 DNA sequence: TGCGCCAGCAGCCCCCAGACTAGCCTGAACACCGGGGAGCTGTTTTTT. The rearrangement links TRBV4-3 to TRBJ2-2; TRBD2 aligns across 7 bases. Germline CDR1 reads LGHNA; CDR2 reads YSLEER. The ends lost 4 bases at V and 1 base at J; junction bases unmatched: 6. CDR3 length: 16 amino acids.

The J gene is TRBJ2-2, the V gene TRBV5-1, with no clear D. The V end lost 2 bases, the J end lost 4 bases, and 12 bases lay between the germline ends. The germline CDR1 and CDR2 sequences are SGHRS and YFSETQ. This CDR3 comprises 15 residues. CDR3 in DNA: TGCGCCAGCAGCTTAGACCCGGCAGGCACCGGGGAGCTGTTTTTT. It translates to CASSLDPAGTGELFF.

The V gene is TRBV5-6, the J gene TRBJ1-4; 9 positions agree with TRBD1. The V gene's germline CDR1 is SGHDT and CDR2 YYEEEE. CDR3 length: 16 amino acids. The ends lost 6 bases at V and 8 bases at J; junction bases unmatched: 14. CDR3 bases: TGTGCCAGCACCCACCGACCGGGACAGGGTTTAGAAAAACTGTTTTTT. It yields the protein CASTHRPGQGLEKLFF.

The chain recombines TRBV4-2 with TRBJ1-4, with D perhaps matching TRBD1 (5 bases). Germline loops: CDR1 LGHNA, CDR2 YNFKEQ. The CDR3 is 12 amino acids. V dropped 3 bases and J dropped 8 bases, with 7 bases sitting between them. CDR3 nucleotides: TGTGCCAGCAGCCAGGAGGGGGAAAAACTGTTTTTT. Amino acids: CASSQEGEKLFF.

The chain carries TRBV28 and TRBJ1-1; D may be TRBD1 (5 bases). Trimming pared 10 bases from V and 1 base from J, leaving 7 bases between. This CDR3 region has 11 residues. Per germline, CDR1 MDHEN and CDR2 SYDVKM. CDR3 protein: CATTGNTEAFF. The CDR3 coding sequence is TGTGCCACCACAGGGAACACTGAAGCTTTCTTT.

The CDR3 DNA sequence: TGTGCCAGCAGTTCCGGCGGGACAGACTACAATGAGCAGTTCTTC. Translation gives CASSSGGTDYNEQFF. The chain couples TRBV28 to TRBJ2-1; D might be TRBD1 (7 bases). The V end was cut by 4 bases, the J end by 3 bases, with 13 bases between. The length of the CDR3 is 15 residues. CDR1 MDHEN and CDR2 SYDVKM come from the germline V gene.

The chain has TRBV29-1 and TRBJ2-1; 15 bases line up with TRBD2. The CDR3 extends over 14 amino acids. The germline V gene has CDR1 SQVTM and CDR2 ANQGSEA. V dropped 7 bases and J dropped 9; count of bases not matched to a gene: 7. Written as DNA, the CDR3 is TGCAGCGGACTCCCGGGACTAGCGGGAGGTGAGCAGTTCTTC. Protein product: CSGLPGLAGGEQFF.

This clone showed up just once. The chain joins TRBV28 to TRBJ2-7, with D unclear. Germline V gene lookup returns CDR1 MDHEN and CDR2 SYDVKM. The V gene lost 5 bases and the J gene lost 3 bases, with 5 bases spanning the gap. This CDR3 has 11 amino acids. The CDR3 sequence: CASSLIYEQYF. The CDR3 DNA sequence: TGTGCCAGCAGTCTAATCTACGAGCAGTACTTC. Drawing the rest from reference TRBV28 and TRBJ2-7, the complete variable domain is DVKVTQSSRYLVKRTGEKVFLECVQDMDHENMFWYRQDPGLGLRLIYFSYDVKMKEKGDIPEGYSVSREKKERFSLILESASTNQTSMYLCASSLIYEQYFGPGTRLTVT.

This clone was observed a handful of times. The chain has TRBV6-6 and TRBJ1-2; 9 bases are a match to TRBD1. The CDR3 consists of 15 residues. With V trimmed by 6 bases and J by 7 bases, 12 bases remained unmatched. CDR1 MNHNY and CDR2 SVGAGI come from the germline V gene (reference sequence). CDR3 region: CASRSPGQGTAGYTF. The CDR3 bases are TGTGCCAGCAGATCTCCGGGACAGGGTACCGCTGGCTACACCTTC.

This chain joins TRBV7-9 and TRBJ1-1; D is uncertain. Per the germline V gene, CDR1 is SEHNR and CDR2 is FQNEAQ (reference sequence). The CDR3 has 15 residues. Trimming left V 5 bases short and J 1 base short, with 14 bases between. In DNA form, the CDR3 reads TGTGCCAGCAGCCCCAGTTTGGGGAGGAACACTGAAGCTTTCTTT. It encodes CASSPSLGRNTEAFF.

This sequence joins TRBV19 and TRBJ2-2, with D perhaps matching TRBD1 (5 bases). Trimming took 7 bases from V and 6 from J, leaving 15 bases between them. The CDR3 is 14 residues long. Per germline, CDR1 LNHDA and CDR2 SQIVND (reference sequence). This chain's CDR3 is CASTMMGRAGELFF. CDR3 DNA sequence: TGTGCCAGTACCATGATGGGCAGGGCCGGGGAGCTGTTTTTT.

V and J are TRBV19 and TRBJ2-2, with TRBD2 matching 13 bases. With V trimmed by 3 bases and J by 5 bases, 9 bases remained unmatched. The length of the CDR3 is 18 residues. The germline V gene has CDR1 LNHDA and CDR2 SQIVND (reference sequence). The DNA for the CDR3 is TGTGCCAGTAGTATGAGGACTAGCGGGAGTCTTGGTACCGGGGAGCTGTTTTTT. Its translation: CASSMRTSGSLGTGELFF.

The chain has TRBV6-5 and TRBJ2-2; a weak D match, TRBD1 (5 bases). V gave up 6 bases and J gave up 7 bases, with 15 bases separating them. This CDR3 contains 14 residues. Germline V CDR1 and CDR2: MNHEY, SVGAGI. CDR3 nucleotides: TGTGCCAGCAGAAACACAGGTTTGGGCGGGGAGCTGTTTTTT. Translation gives CASRNTGLGGELFF.

The genes are TRBV7-9 and TRBJ2-7, with 8 bases lining up with TRBD1. Trimming at V came to 5 bases and at J to 2 bases, leaving 5 bases not matched to a gene. This CDR3 is 14 amino acids long. Germline V CDR1 and CDR2: SEHNR, FQNEAQ (reference sequence). The CDR3 protein is CASSPRTGPYEQYF. In DNA form, the CDR3 reads TGTGCCAGCAGCCCTAGGACAGGGCCCTACGAGCAGTACTTC.

The CDR3 region has the DNA TGTGCCTACCAGGGAACCGATCAGCCCCAGCATTTT. Translation: CAYQGTDQPQHF. This chain connects TRBV30 to TRBJ1-5, with D perhaps matching TRBD1 (5 bases). The CDR3 sequence is 12 residues long. The V end lost 7 bases, the J end lost 5 bases, and 12 bases lay between the germline ends. From germline, CDR1 is GTSNPN and CDR2 SVGIG (reference sequence).

With regard to this clone: One end of the junction fails to match germline, which may point to a read error. Other DNA sequences in this sample translate to the same CDR3. This chain uses TRBV14 with TRBJ2-3; TRBD2 might be the D (6 bases). CDR3 length: 12 residues. Germline V gene data show CDR1 as SGHDN and CDR2 as FVKESK. CDR3 sequence: CASSPTSDTQYF. In DNA form, the CDR3 reads TGCGCCAGCAGCCCGACTAGTGATACGCAGTATTTT.

This clone appeared once. The rearrangement uses TRBV6-5 and TRBJ1-1; 9 bases map to TRBD1. V shed 7 bases, J shed 4 bases, and the junction held 7 bases outside the gene matches. This CDR3 region has 14 residues. Germline V gene lookup returns CDR1 MNHEY and CDR2 SVGAGI. The DNA of the CDR3 is TGTGCCAGCAAGGGGACAGGGAGGGCCACTGAAGCTTTCTTT. This sequence encodes CASKGTGRATEAFF.